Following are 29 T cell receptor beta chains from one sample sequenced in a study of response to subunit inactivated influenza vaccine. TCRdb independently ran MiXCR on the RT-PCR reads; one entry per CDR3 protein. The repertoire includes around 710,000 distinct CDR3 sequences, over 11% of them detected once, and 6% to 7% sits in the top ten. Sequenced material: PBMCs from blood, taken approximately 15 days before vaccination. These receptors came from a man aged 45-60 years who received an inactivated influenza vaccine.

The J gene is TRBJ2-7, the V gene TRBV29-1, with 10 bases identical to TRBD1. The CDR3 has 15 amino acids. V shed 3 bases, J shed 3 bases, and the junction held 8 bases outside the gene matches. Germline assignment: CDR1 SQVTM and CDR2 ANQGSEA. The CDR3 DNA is TGCAGCGTTGATGAACTCGGACAGGGGGGCTACGAGCAGTACTTC. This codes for CSVDELGQGGYEQYF.

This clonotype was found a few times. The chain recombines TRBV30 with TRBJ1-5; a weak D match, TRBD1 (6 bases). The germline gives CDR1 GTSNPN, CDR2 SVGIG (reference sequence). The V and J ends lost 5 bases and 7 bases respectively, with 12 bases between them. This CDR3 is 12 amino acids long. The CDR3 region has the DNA TGTGCCTGGTCAGGGGTCGAACAGCCCCAGCATTTT. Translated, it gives CAWSGVEQPQHF.

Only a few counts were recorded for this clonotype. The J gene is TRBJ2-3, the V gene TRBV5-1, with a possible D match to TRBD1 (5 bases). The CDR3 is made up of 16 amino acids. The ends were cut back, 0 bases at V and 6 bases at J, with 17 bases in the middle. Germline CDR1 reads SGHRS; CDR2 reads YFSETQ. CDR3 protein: CASSLAVGRGLDTQYF. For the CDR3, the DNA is TGCGCCAGCAGCTTGGCGGTCGGTAGGGGCTTGGATACGCAGTATTTT. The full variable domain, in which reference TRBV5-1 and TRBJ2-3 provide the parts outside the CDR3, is KAGVTQTPRYLIKTRGQQVTLSCSPISGHRSVSWYQQTPGQGLQFLFEYFSETQRNKGNFPGRFSGRQFSNSRSEMNVSTLELGDSALYLCASSLAVGRGLDTQYFGPGTRLTVL.

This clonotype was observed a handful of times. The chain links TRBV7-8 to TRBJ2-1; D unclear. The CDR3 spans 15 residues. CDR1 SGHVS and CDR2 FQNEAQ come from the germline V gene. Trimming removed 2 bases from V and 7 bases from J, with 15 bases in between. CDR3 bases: TGTGCCAGCAGCTTAACCTCCCGGTGGCGGAATGAGCAGTTCTTC. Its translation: CASSLTSRWRNEQFF.

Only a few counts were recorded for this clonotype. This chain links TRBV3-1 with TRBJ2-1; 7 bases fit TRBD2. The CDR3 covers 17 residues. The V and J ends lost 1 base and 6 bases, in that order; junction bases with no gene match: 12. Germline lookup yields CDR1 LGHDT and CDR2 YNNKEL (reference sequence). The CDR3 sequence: CASSQGSGLVLFNEQFF. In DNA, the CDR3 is TGTGCCAGCAGCCAAGGGTCAGGACTAGTTTTATTCAATGAGCAGTTCTTC.

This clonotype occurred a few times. As DNA, the CDR3 is TGCAGCGCGATTAGCGGGAGGAACACCGGGGAGCTGTTTTTT. Amino acids: CSAISGRNTGELFF. The chain is built from TRBV29-1 and TRBJ2-2; TRBD2 matches at 9 bases. The CDR3 covers 14 residues. CDR1 is SQVTM, CDR2 ANQGSEA, per germline. The V and J ends lost 7 bases and 1 base, in that order; junction bases with no gene match: 4.

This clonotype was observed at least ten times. This chain's CDR3 is CASRAGVSAQYF. In DNA, the CDR3 is TGTGCCAGCAGAGCGGGAGTTAGTGCGCAGTATTTT. The V and J genes are TRBV2 and TRBJ2-3, with 8 bases fitting TRBD2. Looked up from germline, CDR1 is SNHLY and CDR2 is FYNNEI. The trim removed 6 bases at V and 10 bases at J, leaving 6 bases unmatched. The CDR3 is 12 residues long.

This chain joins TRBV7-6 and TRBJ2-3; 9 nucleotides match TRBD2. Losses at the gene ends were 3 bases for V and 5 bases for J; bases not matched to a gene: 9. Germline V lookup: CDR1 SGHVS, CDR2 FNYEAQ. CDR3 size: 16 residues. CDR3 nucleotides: TGTGCCAGCAGCTTGGCGGGAGGGCCCATCGGAGATACGCAGTATTTT. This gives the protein CASSLAGGPIGDTQYF.

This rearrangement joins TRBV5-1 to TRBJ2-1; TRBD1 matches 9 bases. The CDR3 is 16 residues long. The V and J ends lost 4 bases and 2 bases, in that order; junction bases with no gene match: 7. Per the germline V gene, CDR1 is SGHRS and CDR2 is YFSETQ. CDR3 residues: CASSPGQGGPYNEQFF. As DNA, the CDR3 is TGCGCCAGCAGCCCGGGACAGGGTGGTCCCTACAATGAGCAGTTCTTC.

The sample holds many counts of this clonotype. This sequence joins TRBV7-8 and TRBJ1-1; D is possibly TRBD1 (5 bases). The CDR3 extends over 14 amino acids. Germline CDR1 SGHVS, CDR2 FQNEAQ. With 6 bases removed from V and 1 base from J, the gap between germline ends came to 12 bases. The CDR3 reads CASRLGQTNTEAFF. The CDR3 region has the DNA TGTGCCAGCAGACTCGGACAAACGAACACTGAAGCTTTCTTT.

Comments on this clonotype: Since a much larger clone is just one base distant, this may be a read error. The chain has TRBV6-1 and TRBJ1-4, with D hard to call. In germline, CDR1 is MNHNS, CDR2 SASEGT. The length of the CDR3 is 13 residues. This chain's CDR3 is CSSSINSGEKLFF. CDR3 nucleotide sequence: TGTTCCAGCAGTATCAACAGTGGGGAAAAACTGTTTTTT.

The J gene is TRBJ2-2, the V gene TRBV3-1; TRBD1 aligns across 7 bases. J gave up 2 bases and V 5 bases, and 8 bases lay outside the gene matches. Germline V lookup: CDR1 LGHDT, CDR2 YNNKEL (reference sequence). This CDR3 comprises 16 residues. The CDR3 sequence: CASSSMGTDNTGELFF. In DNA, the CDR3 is TGTGCCAGCAGCTCCATGGGGACAGACAACACCGGGGAGCTGTTTTTT. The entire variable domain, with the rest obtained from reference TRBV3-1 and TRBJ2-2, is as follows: DTAVSQTPKYLVTQMGNDKSIKCEQNLGHDTMYWYKQDSKKFLKIMFSYNNKELIINETVPNRFSPKSPDKAHLNLHINSLELGDSAVYFCASSSMGTDNTGELFFGEGSRLTVL.

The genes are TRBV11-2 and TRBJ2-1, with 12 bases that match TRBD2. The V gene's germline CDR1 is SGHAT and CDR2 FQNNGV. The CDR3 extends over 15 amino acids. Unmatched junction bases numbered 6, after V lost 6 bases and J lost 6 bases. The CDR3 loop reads CASRPLAGGPNEQFF. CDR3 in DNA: TGTGCCAGCAGACCCCTAGCGGGGGGGCCCAATGAGCAGTTCTTC.

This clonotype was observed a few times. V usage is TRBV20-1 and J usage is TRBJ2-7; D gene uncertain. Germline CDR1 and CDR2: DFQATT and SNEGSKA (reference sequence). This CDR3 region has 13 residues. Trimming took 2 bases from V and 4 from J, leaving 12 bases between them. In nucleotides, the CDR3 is TGCAGTGCTAGACCTGACGGCAGTTACGAGCAGTACTTC. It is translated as CSARPDGSYEQYF.

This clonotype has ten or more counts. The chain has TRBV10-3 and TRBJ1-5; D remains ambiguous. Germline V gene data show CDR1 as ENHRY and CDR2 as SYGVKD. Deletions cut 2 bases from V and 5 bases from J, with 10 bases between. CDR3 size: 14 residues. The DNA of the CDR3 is TGTGCCATCAGTGAGGCGGACCCCTATCAGCCCCAGCATTTT. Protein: CAISEADPYQPQHF.

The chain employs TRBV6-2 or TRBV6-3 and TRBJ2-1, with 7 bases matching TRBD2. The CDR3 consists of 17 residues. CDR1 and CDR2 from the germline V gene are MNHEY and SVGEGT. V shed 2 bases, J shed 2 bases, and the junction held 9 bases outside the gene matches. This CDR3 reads CASSYRLAAGAYNEQFF. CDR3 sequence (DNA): TGTGCCAGCAGTTACAGGCTAGCGGCCGGGGCCTACAATGAGCAGTTCTTC.

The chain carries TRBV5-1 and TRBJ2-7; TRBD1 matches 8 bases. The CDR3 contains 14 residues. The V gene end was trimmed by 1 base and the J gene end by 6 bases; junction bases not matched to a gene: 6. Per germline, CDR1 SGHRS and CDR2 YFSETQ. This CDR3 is CASSLRTGSSEQYF. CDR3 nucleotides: TGCGCCAGCAGCTTGAGGACAGGGAGTAGCGAGCAGTACTTC.

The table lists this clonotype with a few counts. The CDR3 is CASSLDQISYEQYF. The CDR3 coding sequence is TGTGCCAGCAGTTTGGACCAGATCTCCTACGAGCAGTACTTC. The gene calls are TRBV12-3 or TRBV12-4 and TRBJ2-7; no clear D gene. The CDR3 runs to 14 residues. The V gene lost 3 bases and the J gene lost 0 bases, with 9 bases spanning the gap.

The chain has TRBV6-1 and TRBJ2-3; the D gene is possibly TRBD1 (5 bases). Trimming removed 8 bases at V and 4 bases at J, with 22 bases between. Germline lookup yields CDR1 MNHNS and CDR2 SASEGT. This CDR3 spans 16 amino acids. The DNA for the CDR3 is TGTGCCAGCCACTCTCCTTGGGGCCTCGGCCCAGATACGCAGTATTTT. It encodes CASHSPWGLGPDTQYF.

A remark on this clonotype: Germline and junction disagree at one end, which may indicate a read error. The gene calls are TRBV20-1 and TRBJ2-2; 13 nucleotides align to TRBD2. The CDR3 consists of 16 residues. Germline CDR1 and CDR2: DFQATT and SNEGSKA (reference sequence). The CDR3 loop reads CCASRTSGRATGELFF. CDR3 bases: TGCTGTGCTAGCCGGACTAGCGGGAGAGCAACCGGGGAGCTGTTTTTT.

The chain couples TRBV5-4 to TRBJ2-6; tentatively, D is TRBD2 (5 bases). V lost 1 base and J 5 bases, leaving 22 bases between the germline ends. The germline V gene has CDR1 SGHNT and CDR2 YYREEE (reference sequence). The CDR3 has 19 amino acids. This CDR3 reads CASSLYSGRGPGRANVLTF. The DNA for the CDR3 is TGTGCCAGCAGCTTGTACAGCGGTCGAGGCCCCGGGAGGGCCAACGTCCTGACTTTC.

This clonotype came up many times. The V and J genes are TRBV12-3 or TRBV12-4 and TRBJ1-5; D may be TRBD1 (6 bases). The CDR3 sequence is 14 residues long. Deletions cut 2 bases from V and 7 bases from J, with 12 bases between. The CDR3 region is CASSLSGGGQPQHF. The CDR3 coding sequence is TGTGCCAGCAGTTTATCCGGGGGCGGGCAGCCCCAGCATTTT.

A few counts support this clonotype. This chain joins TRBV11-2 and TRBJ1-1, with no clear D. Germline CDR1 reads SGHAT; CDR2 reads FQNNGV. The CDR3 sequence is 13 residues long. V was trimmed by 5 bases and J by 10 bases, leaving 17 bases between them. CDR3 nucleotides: TGTGCCAGCAGCGCACTAAGGCAGGAGTTAGCTTTCTTT. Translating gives CASSALRQELAFF.

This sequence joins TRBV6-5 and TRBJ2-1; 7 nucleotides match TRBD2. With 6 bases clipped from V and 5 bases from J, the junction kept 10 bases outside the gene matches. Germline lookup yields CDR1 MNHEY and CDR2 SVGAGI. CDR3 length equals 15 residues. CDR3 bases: TGTGCCAGCAGCTACATGGGGGGGGTAAACAATGAGCAGTTCTTC. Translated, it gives CASSYMGGVNNEQFF.

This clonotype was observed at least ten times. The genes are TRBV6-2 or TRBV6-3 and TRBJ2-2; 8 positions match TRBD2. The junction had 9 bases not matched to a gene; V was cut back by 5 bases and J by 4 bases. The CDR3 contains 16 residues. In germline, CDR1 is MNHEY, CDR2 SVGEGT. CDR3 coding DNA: TGTGCCAGCAGTCCCGGGGTAGCGGGGCCCACCGGGGAGCTGTTTTTT. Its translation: CASSPGVAGPTGELFF.

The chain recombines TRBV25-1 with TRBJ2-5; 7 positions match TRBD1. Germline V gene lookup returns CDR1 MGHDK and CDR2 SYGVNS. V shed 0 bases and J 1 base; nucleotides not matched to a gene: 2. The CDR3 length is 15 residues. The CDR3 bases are TGTGCCAGCAGTGAATATTGGACAGGCCAAGAGACCCAGTACTTC. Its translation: CASSEYWTGQETQYF.

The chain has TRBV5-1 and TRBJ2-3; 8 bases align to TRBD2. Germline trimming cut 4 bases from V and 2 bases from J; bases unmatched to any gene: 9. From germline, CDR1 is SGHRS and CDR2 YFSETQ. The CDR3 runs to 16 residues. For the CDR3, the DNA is TGCGCCAGCAGCCCGTCGCCGGGGGGGACCACAGATACGCAGTATTTT. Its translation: CASSPSPGGTTDTQYF.

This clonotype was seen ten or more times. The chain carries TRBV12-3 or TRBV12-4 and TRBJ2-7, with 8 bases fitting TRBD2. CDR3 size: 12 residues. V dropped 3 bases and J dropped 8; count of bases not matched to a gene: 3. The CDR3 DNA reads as TGTGCCAGCAGTTTCCGGGGGGGTAAGCAGTACTTC. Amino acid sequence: CASSFRGGKQYF.

The CDR3 DNA reads TGTGCCAGCAGCTTAGCCAGACCTAACTATGGCTACACCTTC. This translates into CASSLARPNYGYTF. The chain has TRBV7-2 and TRBJ1-2; unclear D gene. Trimming left V 0 bases short and J 0 bases short, with 5 bases between. The CDR3 spans 14 residues. In germline, CDR1 is SGHTA, CDR2 FQGNSA.